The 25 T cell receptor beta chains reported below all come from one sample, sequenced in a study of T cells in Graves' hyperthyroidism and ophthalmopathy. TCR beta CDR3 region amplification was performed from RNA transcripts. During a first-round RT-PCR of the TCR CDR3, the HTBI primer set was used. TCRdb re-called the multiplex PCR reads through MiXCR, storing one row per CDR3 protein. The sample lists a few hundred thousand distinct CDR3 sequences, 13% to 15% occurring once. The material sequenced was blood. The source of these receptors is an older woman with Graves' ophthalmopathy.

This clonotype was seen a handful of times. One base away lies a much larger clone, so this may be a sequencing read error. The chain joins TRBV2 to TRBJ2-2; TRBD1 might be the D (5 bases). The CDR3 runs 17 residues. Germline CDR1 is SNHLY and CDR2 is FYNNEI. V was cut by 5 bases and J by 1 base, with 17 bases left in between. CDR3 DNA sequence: TGTGCCAGCAGTAAACCCCTAGGGGTCCTGAACACCGGGGAGCTGTTTTTT. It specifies CASSKPLGVLNTGELFF.

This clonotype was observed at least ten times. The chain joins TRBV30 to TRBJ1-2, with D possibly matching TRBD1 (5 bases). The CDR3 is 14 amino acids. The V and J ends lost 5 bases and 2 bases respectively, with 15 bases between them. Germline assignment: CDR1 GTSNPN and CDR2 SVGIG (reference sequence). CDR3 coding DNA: TGTGCCTGGGGAAGATGGACAAGCAACTATGGCTACACCTTC. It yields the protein CAWGRWTSNYGYTF.

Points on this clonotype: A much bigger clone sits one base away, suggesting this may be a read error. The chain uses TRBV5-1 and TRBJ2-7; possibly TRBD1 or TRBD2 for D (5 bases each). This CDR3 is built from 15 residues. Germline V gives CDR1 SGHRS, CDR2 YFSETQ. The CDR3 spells CASSFRDVSSYEQCF. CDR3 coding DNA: TGCGCCAGCAGCTTCCGGGACGTGAGCTCCTACGAGCAGTGCTTC.

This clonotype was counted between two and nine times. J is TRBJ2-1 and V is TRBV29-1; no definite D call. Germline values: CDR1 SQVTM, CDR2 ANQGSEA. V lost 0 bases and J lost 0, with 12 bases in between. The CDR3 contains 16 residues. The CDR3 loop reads CSVEDRAGSSYNEQFF. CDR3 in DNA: TGCAGCGTTGAAGATCGGGCCGGCAGCTCCTACAATGAGCAGTTCTTC.

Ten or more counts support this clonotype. CDR3 loop: CASSLESLRASSYEQYF. The CDR3 DNA reads as TGCGCCAGCAGCTTGGAAAGTCTGAGAGCGAGCTCCTACGAGCAGTACTTC. The chain uses TRBV5-1 and TRBJ2-7; D not certain. The CDR3 has 17 amino acids. The V and J ends lost 0 bases and 0 bases respectively, with 16 bases between them. The germline V gene has CDR1 SGHRS and CDR2 YFSETQ.

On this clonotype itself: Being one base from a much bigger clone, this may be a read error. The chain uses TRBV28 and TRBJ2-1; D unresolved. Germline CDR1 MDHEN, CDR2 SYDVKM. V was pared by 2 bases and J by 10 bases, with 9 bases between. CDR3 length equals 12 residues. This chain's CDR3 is CASSLGVEEQFF. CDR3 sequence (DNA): TGTGCCAGCAGTTTAGGGGTAGAGGAGCAGTTCTTC.

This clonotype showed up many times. CDR3 sequence: CASSLGVAGADETQYF. CDR3 in DNA: TGTGCCAGCAGCTTAGGGGTAGCGGGAGCGGACGAGACCCAGTACTTC. The chain combines TRBV11-3 with TRBJ2-5; the match to TRBD2 covers 9 bases. The trim removed 1 base at V and 5 bases at J, leaving 8 bases unmatched. This CDR3 comprises 16 residues. Germline V CDR1 and CDR2: SGHNT, YENEEA.

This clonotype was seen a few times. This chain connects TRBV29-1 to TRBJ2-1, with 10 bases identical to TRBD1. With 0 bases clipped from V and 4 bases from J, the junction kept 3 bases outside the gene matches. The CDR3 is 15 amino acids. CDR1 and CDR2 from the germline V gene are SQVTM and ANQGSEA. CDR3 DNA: TGCAGCGTTGAAGAAGGACAGGGGGTTTACAATGAGCAGTTCTTC. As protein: CSVEEGQGVYNEQFF.

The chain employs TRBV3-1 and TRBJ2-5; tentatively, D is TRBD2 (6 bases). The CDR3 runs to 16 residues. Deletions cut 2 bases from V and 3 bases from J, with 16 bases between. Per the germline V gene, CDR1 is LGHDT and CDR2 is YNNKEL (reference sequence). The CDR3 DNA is TGTGCCAGCAGCCAATACGGAGGGACGAAAGAAGAGACCCAGTACTTC. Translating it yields CASSQYGGTKEETQYF.

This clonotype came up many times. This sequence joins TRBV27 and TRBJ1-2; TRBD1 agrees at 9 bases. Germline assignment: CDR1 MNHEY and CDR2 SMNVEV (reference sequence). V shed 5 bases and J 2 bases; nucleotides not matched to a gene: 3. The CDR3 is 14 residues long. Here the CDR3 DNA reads TGTGCCAGCAGTGGACAGGGGCGGAACTATGGCTACACCTTC. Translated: CASSGQGRNYGYTF.

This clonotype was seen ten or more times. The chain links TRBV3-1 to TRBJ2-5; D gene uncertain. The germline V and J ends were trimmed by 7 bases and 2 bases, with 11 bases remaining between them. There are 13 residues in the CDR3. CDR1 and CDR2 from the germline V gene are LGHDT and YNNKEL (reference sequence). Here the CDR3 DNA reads TGTGCCAGCACCGTCAGGCCGCAAGAGACCCAGTACTTC. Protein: CASTVRPQETQYF.

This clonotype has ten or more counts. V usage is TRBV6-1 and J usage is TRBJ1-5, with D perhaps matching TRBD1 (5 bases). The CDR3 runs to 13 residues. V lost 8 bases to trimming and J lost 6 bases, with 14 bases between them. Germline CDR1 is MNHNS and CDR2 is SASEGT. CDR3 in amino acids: CASRDGAGQPQHF. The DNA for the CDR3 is TGTGCCAGCCGAGATGGGGCAGGTCAGCCCCAGCATTTT.

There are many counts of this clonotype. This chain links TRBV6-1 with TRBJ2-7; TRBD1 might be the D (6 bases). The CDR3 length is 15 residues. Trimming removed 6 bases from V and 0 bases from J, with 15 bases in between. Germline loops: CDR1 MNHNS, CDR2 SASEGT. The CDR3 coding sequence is TGTGCCAGCAGCCCCACGGGACACCTCTCCTACGAGCAGTACTTC. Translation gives CASSPTGHLSYEQYF.

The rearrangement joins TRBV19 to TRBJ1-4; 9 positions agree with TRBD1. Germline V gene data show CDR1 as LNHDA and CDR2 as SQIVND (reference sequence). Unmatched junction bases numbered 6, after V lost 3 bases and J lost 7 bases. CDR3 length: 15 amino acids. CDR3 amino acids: CASSISGTGIEKLFF. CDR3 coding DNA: TGTGCCAGTAGTATCTCCGGGACAGGGATTGAAAAACTGTTTTTT.

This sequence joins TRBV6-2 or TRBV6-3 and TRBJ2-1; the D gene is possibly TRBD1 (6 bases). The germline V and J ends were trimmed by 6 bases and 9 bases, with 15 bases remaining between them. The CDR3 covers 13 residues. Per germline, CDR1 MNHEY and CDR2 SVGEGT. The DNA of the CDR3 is TGTGCCAGCAGGGCGCATAGGGGGAGTGAGCAGTTCTTC. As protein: CASRAHRGSEQFF.

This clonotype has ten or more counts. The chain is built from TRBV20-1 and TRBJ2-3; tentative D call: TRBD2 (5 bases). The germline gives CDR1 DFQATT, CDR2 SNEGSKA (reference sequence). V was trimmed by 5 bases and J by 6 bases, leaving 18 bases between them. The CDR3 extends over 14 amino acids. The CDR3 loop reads CSAGTRVISDTQYF. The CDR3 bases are TGCAGTGCTGGTACTAGAGTGATATCGGATACGCAGTATTTT.

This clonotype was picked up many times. CDR3 protein: CASSEGLAGVADTQYF. DNA for the CDR3: TGTGCCAGCAGCGAGGGACTAGCGGGAGTCGCAGATACGCAGTATTTT. This rearrangement joins TRBV7-9 to TRBJ2-3; 14 bases agree with TRBD2. V trimming: 5 bases; J trimming: 4 bases; junction bases outside the gene matches: 5. Germline V gene data show CDR1 as SEHNR and CDR2 as FQNEAQ (reference sequence). The CDR3 is made up of 16 amino acids.

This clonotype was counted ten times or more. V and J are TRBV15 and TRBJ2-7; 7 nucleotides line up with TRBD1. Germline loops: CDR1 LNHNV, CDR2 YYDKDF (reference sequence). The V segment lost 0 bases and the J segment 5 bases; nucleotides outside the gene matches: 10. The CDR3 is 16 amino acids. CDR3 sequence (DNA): TGTGCCACCAGCAGAGATCACTCAGGGGGTAAAAACGAGCAGTACTTC. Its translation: CATSRDHSGGKNEQYF.

The CDR3 nucleotides are TGCGCCAGCAGCCAAGGTCCCGGAGGATACGAGCAGTACTTC. Translated: CASSQGPGGYEQYF. The chain employs TRBV4-1 and TRBJ2-7; D is possibly TRBD2 (5 bases). Trimming cost V 1 base and J 4 bases, with 11 bases left between them. The length of the CDR3 is 14 residues. Per germline, CDR1 MGHRA and CDR2 YSYEKL.

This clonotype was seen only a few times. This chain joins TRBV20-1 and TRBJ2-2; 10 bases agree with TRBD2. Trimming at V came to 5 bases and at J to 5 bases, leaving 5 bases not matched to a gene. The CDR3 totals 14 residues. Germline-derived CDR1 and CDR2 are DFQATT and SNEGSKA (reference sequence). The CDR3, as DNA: TGCAGTGCTGCTAGCGGGAGCGGAACCGGGGAGCTGTTTTTT. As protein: CSAASGSGTGELFF.

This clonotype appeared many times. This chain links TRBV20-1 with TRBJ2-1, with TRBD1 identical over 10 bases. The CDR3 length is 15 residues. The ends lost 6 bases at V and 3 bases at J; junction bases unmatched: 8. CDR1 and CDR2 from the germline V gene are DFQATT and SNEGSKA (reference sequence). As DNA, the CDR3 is TGCAGTGCCCCCCCCCGGACAGGGGGCTACAATGAGCAGTTCTTC. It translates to CSAPPRTGGYNEQFF.

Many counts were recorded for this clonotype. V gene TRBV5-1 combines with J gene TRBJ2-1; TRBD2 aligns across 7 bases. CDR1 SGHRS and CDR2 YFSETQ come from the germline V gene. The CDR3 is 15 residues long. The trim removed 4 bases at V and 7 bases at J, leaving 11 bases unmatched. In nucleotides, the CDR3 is TGCGCCAGCAGCCGGCGGGGCGGGAGAGAGAATGAGCAGTTCTTC. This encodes CASSRRGGRENEQFF.

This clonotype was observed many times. The CDR3 loop reads CASSLAQETQYF. In nucleotides, the CDR3 is TGTGCCAGCAGCTTAGCTCAAGAGACCCAGTACTTC. The chain is built from TRBV11-2 and TRBJ2-5; no reliable D call. V was pared by 1 base and J by 2 bases, with 2 bases between. CDR1 is SGHAT and CDR2 is FQNNGV in the germline V gene. The CDR3 has 12 residues.

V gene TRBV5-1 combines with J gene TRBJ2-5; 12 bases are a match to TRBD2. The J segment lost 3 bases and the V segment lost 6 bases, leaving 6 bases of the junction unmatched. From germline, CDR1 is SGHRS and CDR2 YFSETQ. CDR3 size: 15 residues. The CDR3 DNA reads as TGCGCCAGCACCCCCCTAGCGGGAGGGAAAGAGACCCAGTACTTC. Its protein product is CASTPLAGGKETQYF.

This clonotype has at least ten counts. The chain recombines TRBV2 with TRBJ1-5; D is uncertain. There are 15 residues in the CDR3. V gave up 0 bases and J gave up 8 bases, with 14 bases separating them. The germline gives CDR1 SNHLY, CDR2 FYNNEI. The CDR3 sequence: CASSEASAFGEPQHF. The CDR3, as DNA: TGTGCCAGCAGTGAAGCGTCGGCTTTCGGGGAGCCCCAGCATTTT.